The T cell receptor beta chain under discussion was sequenced for a study of low-dose radiotherapy and immunotherapy resistance in tumors. Study information: Patients were given intravenous nivolumab 240 mg every two weeks plus ipilimumab 1 mg/kg every six weeks. Aspirin 300 mg was given orally each day for four cycles from cycle 1 day 1.

Gene-specific TRAV and TRBV primers were used for first-strand cDNA, covering alpha and beta chains. TCR amplification ran roughly 21 PCR cycles using constant-region and V-primer adapter primers. With in vitro transcription, the isolated mRNA was amplified. In TCRdb, the reads were re-called with MiXCR into one record per CDR3 protein. The sample shows some 71,000 distinct CDR3 sequences, about a third of them seen only once. Trimming took 0 bases from V and 4 from J, leaving 5 bases between them. Germline V gene data show CDR1 as DFQATT and CDR2 as SNEGSKA (reference sequence). The CDR3 consists of 12 residues. Time point denoted: before trial treatment. Donors received nivolumab, ipilimumab, aspirin, low-dose cyclophosphamide and low-dose radiotherapy. This clonotype was observed at least ten times.

V is TRBV20-1 and J is TRBJ2-3; D not certain. The specimen comprised PBMCs, sampled before treatment. The source is a female donor with ovarian cancer. CDR3: CSARDPADTQYF. The CDR3 DNA is TGCAGTGCTAGAGATCCCGCAGATACGCAGTATTTT.